What follows are 21 T cell receptor beta chains derived from one specimen sequenced in a study of blood T cell repertoires in COVID-19. The data were produced by immunoSEQ multiplex PCR, yet TCRdb's version contains in-frame clones alone and is incomplete. The table records some 250,000 clones, nearly 90% of them present only once. The material sequenced was peripheral blood. The receptor set was obtained from a human donor in a cohort sampled during active COVID-19.

This chain connects TRBV28 to TRBJ2-7; TRBD1 agrees at 7 bases. Germline V CDR1 and CDR2: MDHEN, SYDVKM. The V segment lost 5 bases and the J segment 5 bases; nucleotides outside the gene matches: 9. The CDR3 totals 14 residues. CDR3 sequence (DNA): TGTGCCAGCAGTCCCCAGGACAGGAGGCACGAGCAGTACTTC. Translating it yields CASSPQDRRHEQYF.

This chain links TRBV18 with TRBJ1-3, with TRBD1 matching over 9 bases. Germline CDR1 KGHSH, CDR2 LQKENI. J lost 0 bases, V lost 2 bases, and 5 bases had no gene match. The CDR3 spans 17 residues. DNA of the CDR3: TGTGCCAGCTCACCAAGACAGGGGGGTGCCTCTGGAAACACCATATATTTT. Protein sequence: CASSPRQGGASGNTIYF.

The rearrangement links TRBV7-8 to TRBJ2-3; D possibly corresponds to TRBD2 (6 bases). Germline V lookup: CDR1 SGHVS, CDR2 FQNEAQ. The CDR3 totals 13 residues. V lost 4 bases to trimming and J lost 13 bases, with 18 bases between them. CDR3 bases: TGTGCCAGCAGCTCGATTGCGGGAAGTCCGAAGTATTTT. This codes for CASSSIAGSPKYF.

The chain couples TRBV7-8 to TRBJ2-7, with D maybe TRBD2 (6 bases). V lost 5 bases to trimming and J lost 0 bases, with 14 bases between them. The CDR3 totals 15 residues. Germline CDR1 is SGHVS and CDR2 is FQNEAQ. CDR3 bases: TGTGCCAGCAGCGCCCTAGCGTCGACCTCCTACGAGCAGTACTTC. This codes for CASSALASTSYEQYF.

The CDR3 loop reads CASSDGRVAKGYTF. CDR3 DNA sequence: TGTGCCAGCAGCGACGGCAGGGTTGCCAAAGGCTACACCTTC. The gene calls are TRBV6-2 or TRBV6-3 and TRBJ1-2; D perhaps matches TRBD1 (5 bases). This CDR3 has 14 amino acids. Per the germline V gene, CDR1 is MNHEY and CDR2 is SVGEGT. The ends were cut back, 6 bases at V and 8 bases at J, with 19 bases in the middle.

This clone was observed a single time. The chain couples TRBV2 to TRBJ2-7; maybe TRBD2 (5 bases). Germline CDR1 SNHLY, CDR2 FYNNEI. Trimming left V 6 bases short and J 7 bases short, with 10 bases between. The length of the CDR3 is 11 residues. The CDR3 bases are TGTGCCAGCAGGGGTAGCGATGAGCAGTACTTC. Its protein is CASRGSDEQYF.

This clone appeared many times. Other nucleotide sequences in the sample specify the same CDR3. The chain carries TRBV4-2 and TRBJ2-7; 9 nucleotides agree with TRBD2. Germline CDR1 and CDR2: LGHNA and YNFKEQ. J gave up 2 bases and V 0 bases, and 2 bases lay outside the gene matches. The CDR3 is 15 residues long. The chain's CDR3 is CASSQEGGRAYEQYF. The CDR3, as DNA: TGTGCCAGCAGCCAAGAAGGCGGGAGGGCCTACGAGCAGTACTTC.

The chain combines TRBV19 with TRBJ1-1; tentatively, D is TRBD1 (5 bases). The V and J ends lost 5 bases and 3 bases respectively, with 13 bases between them. The CDR3 spans 14 residues. CDR1 LNHDA and CDR2 SQIVND come from the germline V gene (reference sequence). The CDR3 sequence is CASSVWTTHTEAFF. As DNA, the CDR3 is TGTGCCAGTAGTGTATGGACAACTCACACTGAAGCTTTCTTT.

The rearrangement joins TRBV7-2 to TRBJ2-1, with TRBD2 identical over 10 bases. With V trimmed by 3 bases and J by 7 bases, 6 bases remained unmatched. The CDR3 sequence is 15 residues long. Germline V gene sequence: CDR1 SGHTA, CDR2 FQGNSA. This CDR3 is CASSLWLAGDNEQFF. The CDR3 bases are TGTGCCAGCAGCTTGTGGCTAGCGGGAGATAATGAGCAGTTCTTC.

The chain carries TRBV5-1 and TRBJ1-6; tentative D call: TRBD1 (5 bases). Trimming left V 4 bases short and J 3 bases short, with 8 bases between. CDR1 SGHRS and CDR2 YFSETQ come from the germline V gene. The CDR3 sequence is 14 residues long. In DNA, the CDR3 is TGCGCCAGCAGCCCCGGGGGCTATAATTCACCCCTCCACTTT. Its protein is CASSPGGYNSPLHF.

The chain links TRBV4-3 to TRBJ1-5; D is undetermined. Germline V gene lookup returns CDR1 LGHNA and CDR2 YSLEER. This CDR3 is 14 amino acids long. V was cut by 5 bases and J by 4 bases, with 12 bases left in between. CDR3 amino acids: CASSNGPGNQPQHF. In nucleotides, the CDR3 is TGCGCCAGCAGCAACGGTCCGGGGAATCAGCCCCAGCATTTT.

V is TRBV24-1 and J is TRBJ1-5; TRBD1 matches at 10 bases. V lost 9 bases and J lost 0; bases outside the gene matches: 13. From germline, CDR1 is KGHDR and CDR2 SFDVKD. CDR3 length equals 18 residues. CDR3 nucleotides: TGTGCCACCCCTATTCGGGACAGGGGCGAAAATAGCAATCAGCCCCAGCATTTT. Translation gives CATPIRDRGENSNQPQHF.

The CDR3 region has the DNA TGTGCCAGCAGTTACCGTCCCGGGACAGGGTACGAGCAGTACTTC. It encodes CASSYRPGTGYEQYF. The chain couples TRBV28 to TRBJ2-7, with 9 bases matching TRBD1. This CDR3 has 15 residues. The J segment lost 4 bases and the V segment lost 4 bases, leaving 8 bases of the junction unmatched. Germline CDR1 and CDR2: MDHEN and SYDVKM.

As concerns this clone: Other DNA sequences in this specimen translate into the identical CDR3. This chain links TRBV19 with TRBJ1-5; D gene uncertain. Germline loops: CDR1 LNHDA, CDR2 SQIVND (reference sequence). V lost 3 bases and J 3 bases, leaving 9 bases between the germline ends. CDR3 length equals 14 residues. CDR3: CASSIRDFNQPQHF. The CDR3 nucleotides read TGTGCCAGTAGTATTCGGGATTTCAATCAGCCCCAGCATTTT.

The rearrangement joins TRBV25-1 to TRBJ1-2, with D maybe TRBD1 (6 bases). The CDR3 sequence is 13 residues long. CDR1 MGHDK and CDR2 SYGVNS come from the germline V gene. V dropped 4 bases and J dropped 3 bases, with 9 bases sitting between them. CDR3 sequence (DNA): TGTGCCAGCAGTGGGACAGACTACTATGGCTACACCTTC. It is translated as CASSGTDYYGYTF.

The chain is built from TRBV30 and TRBJ1-1; 9 nucleotides match TRBD1. Germline assignment: CDR1 GTSNPN and CDR2 SVGIG (reference sequence). The length of the CDR3 is 13 residues. Trimming at V came to 3 bases and at J to 3 bases, leaving 2 bases not matched to a gene. The CDR3 DNA reads as TGTGCCTGGAGAAACAGGGGGCACACTGAAGCTTTCTTT. Translation: CAWRNRGHTEAFF.

The chain's CDR3 is CASSQGTGNSPLHF. As DNA, the CDR3 is TGTGCCAGCAGCCAAGGGACAGGTAATTCACCCCTCCACTTT. V gene TRBV3-1 (or the pseudogene TRBV3-2) combines with J gene TRBJ1-6, with TRBD1 matching 7 bases. The CDR3 has 14 residues. With 1 base clipped from V and 6 bases from J, the junction kept 0 bases outside the gene matches. CDR1 LGHDT and CDR2 YNNKEL come from the germline V gene (reference sequence).

This chain links TRBV30 with TRBJ2-1, with TRBD2 identical over 9 bases. The length of the CDR3 is 15 residues. With V trimmed by 5 bases and J by 0 bases, 5 bases remained unmatched. Germline lookup yields CDR1 GTSNPN and CDR2 SVGIG (reference sequence). The CDR3 reads CAWVSGRSSYNEQFF. The CDR3 DNA reads as TGTGCCTGGGTTAGCGGGAGAAGCTCCTACAATGAGCAGTTCTTC.

This sequence joins TRBV3-1 (or the pseudogene TRBV3-2) and TRBJ2-7; TRBD1 is a possible D gene (6 bases). V lost 0 bases to trimming and J lost 1 base, with 13 bases between them. The CDR3 is made up of 16 amino acids. Germline assignment: CDR1 LGHDT and CDR2 YNNKEL (reference sequence). CDR3 residues: CASSQEPPGQSYEQYF. For the CDR3, the DNA is TGTGCCAGCAGCCAAGAACCACCGGGACAATCCTACGAGCAGTACTTC.

V usage is TRBV3-1 (or the pseudogene TRBV3-2) and J usage is TRBJ1-6; 8 bases fit TRBD1. Germline CDR1 LGHDT, CDR2 YNNKEL (reference sequence). This CDR3 has 15 residues. The V segment lost 3 bases and the J segment 5 bases; nucleotides outside the gene matches: 3. The DNA of the CDR3 is TGTGCCAGCAGCCACCGACAGGGGAATAATTCACCCCTCCACTTT. This translates into CASSHRQGNNSPLHF.

This rearrangement joins TRBV5-4 to TRBJ2-1; 7 nucleotides align to TRBD2. Germline V gene lookup returns CDR1 SGHNT and CDR2 YYREEE (reference sequence). The junction had 8 bases not matched to a gene; V was cut back by 5 bases and J by 3 bases. The CDR3 has 15 residues. As DNA, the CDR3 is TGTGCCAGCAGGCCCCGGGGGGAGAGCTACAATGAGCAGTTCTTC. Translated, it gives CASRPRGESYNEQFF.